This TCR beta chain was obtained from a study of early T cells in non-severe SARS-CoV-2 infection. Study-wide background: It was bulk RNA from unsorted whole blood that was sequenced, and the chains were unpaired.

The junction had 6 bases not matched to a gene; V was cut back by 5 bases and J by 4 bases. The length of the CDR3 is 14 residues. CDR1 DFQATT and CDR2 SNEGSKA come from the germline V gene (reference sequence). Individual cDNA molecules were tagged with unique molecular identifiers. One entry per CDR3 protein, called by TCRdb with MiXCR from the 5' RACE reads. The sample carries over 35,000 distinct CDR3 sequences, under 13% recorded once. The table lists this clonotype with a few counts. What it binds is not known. The study, taken as a whole, reports: Anti-spike CD8 responses were favored in VDJdb matching, and private and CD4 specificities were missed.

The sequenced sample consisted of whole blood. The TCR originated in an adult who was a healthcare worker with PCR-confirmed SARS-CoV-2 infection or an uninfected control (not recorded which). The rearrangement uses TRBV20-1 and TRBJ2-7, with 12 bases that match TRBD1. DNA for the CDR3: TGCAGTGCTCAAGGGACAGGGGGCCTTTACGAGCAGTACTTC. It is translated as CSAQGTGGLYEQYF.